Listed below are T cell receptor beta chains from one sample, sequenced in a study of a mutant IDH1 vaccine in newly diagnosed glioma. Sequencing used immunoSEQ multiplex PCR; TCRdb keeps in-frame clones, though not all of them. The sample holds 50,000 to 75,000 clones; 75% to 95% are singletons and the top ten take approximately 2.4%. The material was PBMCs, obtained from a glioma patient treated with radiotherapy, temozolomide or both. These receptor sequences come from a man aged 45-60 years with glioma. Both conserved end residues are part of each CDR3. Each record gives: D gene, clone size, V gene, J gene, CDR3 DNA, CDR3 protein. The D gene is left open where the match is weak. Size is omitted from some rows. Given values are once, few, many or a class for expanded clones.

d_gene: TRBD2; abundance: once; v_gene: TRBV28; j_gene: TRBJ2-1; CDR3nt: TGTGCCAGCAGTTTATTCCGGGGGGGACCGGGGTATGAGCAGTTCTTC; CDR3aa: CASSLFRGGPGYEQFF
d_gene: NA; abundance: NA; v_gene: TRBV27; j_gene: TRBJ1-6; CDR3nt: TGTGCCAGCAGAGGGAACTCAATTAATTCACCCCTCCACTTT; CDR3aa: CASRGNSINSPLHF
d_gene: NA; abundance: NA; v_gene: TRBV5-1; j_gene: TRBJ2-2; CDR3nt: TGCGCCAGCAGCTTGGCCTCAAACACCGGGGAGCTGTTTTTT; CDR3aa: CASSLASNTGELFF
d_gene: TRBD1; abundance: once; v_gene: TRBV5-1; j_gene: TRBJ2-7; CDR3nt: TGCGCCAGCAGCCTGACAGGGGGCCTTCTCGAGCAGTACTTC; CDR3aa: CASSLTGGLLEQYF
d_gene: NA; abundance: medium-sized; v_gene: TRBV6-1; j_gene: TRBJ2-7; CDR3nt: TGTGCCAGCAGTGAAAGGGGTATCAACGAGCAGTACTTC; CDR3aa: CASSERGINEQYF
d_gene: TRBD2; abundance: NA; v_gene: TRBV9; j_gene: TRBJ2-3; CDR3nt: TGTGCCAGCAGCGTAGATGGCGGGGGGAGCACAGATACGCAGTATTTT; CDR3aa: CASSVDGGGSTDTQYF
d_gene: NA; abundance: NA; v_gene: TRBV19; j_gene: TRBJ2-1; CDR3nt: TGTGCCAGTAGGTGCCCTGAGCAGTTCTTC; CDR3aa: CASRCPEQFF
d_gene: TRBD1; abundance: NA; v_gene: TRBV4-2; j_gene: TRBJ1-5; CDR3nt: TGTGCCAGCAGCCACGCCGGGACAGGCGATCAGCCCCAGCATTTT; CDR3aa: CASSHAGTGDQPQHF
d_gene: NA; abundance: NA; v_gene: TRBV6-5; j_gene: TRBJ1-2; CDR3nt: TGTGCCAGCAGGCCCCCCGGCTGGGGAAGCTATGGCTACACCTTC; CDR3aa: CASRPPGWGSYGYTF
d_gene: TRBD2; abundance: NA; v_gene: TRBV27; j_gene: TRBJ2-7; CDR3nt: TGTGCCAGCAGTTTCACCCTAGCGGGGTATTACGAGCAGTACTTC; CDR3aa: CASSFTLAGYYEQYF
d_gene: TRBD1; abundance: NA; v_gene: TRBV7-9; j_gene: TRBJ2-7; CDR3nt: TGTGCCAGCAGCTTAGTCACAGGACAGGGGTCGAGAGAGCAGTACTTC; CDR3aa: CASSLVTGQGSREQYF
d_gene: NA; abundance: NA; v_gene: TRBV7-9; j_gene: TRBJ2-6; CDR3nt: TGTGCCAGCAGCGGGCGGGGAGGATTGTCTGGGGCCAACGTCCTGACTTTC; CDR3aa: CASSGRGGLSGANVLTF
d_gene: TRBD1; abundance: NA; v_gene: TRBV30; j_gene: TRBJ1-3; CDR3nt: TGTGCCTGGAGCCGGGGACAGGGCGCTGGAAACACCATATATTTT; CDR3aa: CAWSRGQGAGNTIYF
d_gene: NA; abundance: NA; v_gene: TRBV2; j_gene: TRBJ2-5; CDR3nt: TGTGCCAGCAGTGAAACTGGGGAAGAGACCCAGTACTTC; CDR3aa: CASSETGEETQYF
d_gene: NA; abundance: NA; v_gene: TRBV19; j_gene: TRBJ2-1; CDR3nt: TGTGCCAGTAGTAACCAAGCAGGGTCAAACAATGAGCAGTTCTTC; CDR3aa: CASSNQAGSNNEQFF
d_gene: NA; abundance: NA; v_gene: TRBV9; j_gene: TRBJ1-6; CDR3nt: TGTGCCAGCAGCCCCCTGGGGGGGAGCTCCTATAATTCACCCCTCCACTTT; CDR3aa: CASSPLGGSSYNSPLHF
d_gene: NA; abundance: NA; v_gene: TRBV2; j_gene: TRBJ2-7; CDR3nt: TGTGCCAGCAGTGAAAATGGGCAGTACTTC; CDR3aa: CASSENGQYF
d_gene: NA; abundance: NA; v_gene: TRBV27; j_gene: TRBJ2-2; CDR3nt: TGTGCCAGCAGCCTTATGAGAGTGGGTACCCAGAGAAACACCGGGGAGCTGTTTTTT; CDR3aa: CASSLMRVGTQRNTGELFF
d_gene: NA; abundance: NA; v_gene: TRBV5-8; j_gene: TRBJ2-7; CDR3nt: TGTGCCAGCAGCTTGGGCAAAGGGGGAAACTCCTACGAGCAGTACTTC; CDR3aa: CASSLGKGGNSYEQYF
d_gene: NA; abundance: NA; v_gene: TRBV29-1; j_gene: TRBJ1-4; CDR3nt: TGCAGCGTCGGGCGGGGGGCAGGGGAAAAACTGTTTTTT; CDR3aa: CSVGRGAGEKLFF
d_gene: NA; abundance: NA; v_gene: TRBV11-2; j_gene: TRBJ2-7; CDR3nt: TGTGCCAGCAGTTACCAGGGTGGTGAGCAGTACTTC; CDR3aa: CASSYQGGEQYF
d_gene: TRBD1; abundance: NA; v_gene: TRBV6-4; j_gene: TRBJ1-1; CDR3nt: TGTGCCAGCAGGACAGGGGGCGAGGGAACTGAAGCTTTCTTT; CDR3aa: CASRTGGEGTEAFF
d_gene: TRBD1; abundance: NA; v_gene: TRBV7-2; j_gene: TRBJ2-7; CDR3nt: TGTGCCAGCAGCAGAAGACAGGGGGGCCCTCACGAGCAGTACTTC; CDR3aa: CASSRRQGGPHEQYF
d_gene: TRBD2; abundance: NA; v_gene: TRBV5-1; j_gene: TRBJ2-7; CDR3nt: TGCGCCAGCAGCTTGGCCACCGGGGGGGGTCAAGGCGAGCAGTACTTC; CDR3aa: CASSLATGGGQGEQYF
d_gene: TRBD1; abundance: NA; v_gene: TRBV5-4; j_gene: TRBJ1-1; CDR3nt: TGTGCCAGCAGCGATACGGGACAGGGGTGGAACACTGAAGCTTTCTTT; CDR3aa: CASSDTGQGWNTEAFF
d_gene: NA; abundance: NA; v_gene: TRBV30; j_gene: TRBJ1-5; CDR3nt: TGTGCCTGGAGTGTTGCGGGCCGAAGCAATCAGCCCCAGCATTTT; CDR3aa: CAWSVAGRSNQPQHF
d_gene: NA; abundance: once; v_gene: TRBV5-6; j_gene: TRBJ1-5; CDR3nt: TGTGCCAGCAGCTCCGGGGGCCCGACGGCGGGCAATCAGCCCCAGCATTTT; CDR3aa: CASSSGGPTAGNQPQHF
d_gene: TRBD2; abundance: NA; v_gene: TRBV9; j_gene: TRBJ2-7; CDR3nt: TGTGCCAGCAGCGTAGGGGACTATCCTCTCTACGAGCAGTACTTC; CDR3aa: CASSVGDYPLYEQYF
d_gene: NA; abundance: NA; v_gene: TRBV11-2; j_gene: TRBJ2-1; CDR3nt: TGTGCCAGCAGCTTAAGGGCGTCGGCGTACAGCTCCTACAATGAGCAGTTCTTC; CDR3aa: CASSLRASAYSSYNEQFF
d_gene: NA; abundance: NA; v_gene: TRBV6-4; j_gene: TRBJ1-2; CDR3nt: TGTGCCAGCAGTACCCTTAGGGCCTACAGGGTCGGCTTCCTTTACTATGGCTACACCTTC; CDR3aa: CASSTLRAYRVGFLYYGYTF
d_gene: TRBD1; abundance: NA; v_gene: TRBV9; j_gene: TRBJ1-1; CDR3nt: TGTGCCAGCAGCGTCACAGGGGGCGACACTGAAGCTTTCTTT; CDR3aa: CASSVTGGDTEAFF
d_gene: NA; abundance: NA; v_gene: TRBV6-4; j_gene: TRBJ2-3; CDR3nt: TGTGCCAGCAGCCAGGCGGGCCCAGATACGCAGTATTTT; CDR3aa: CASSQAGPDTQYF
d_gene: NA; abundance: NA; v_gene: TRBV5-6; j_gene: TRBJ1-5; CDR3nt: TGTGCCAGCAGCTTGCTGGCAGGGCCTAGCAATCAGCCCCAGCATTTT; CDR3aa: CASSLLAGPSNQPQHF
d_gene: TRBD1; abundance: NA; v_gene: TRBV30; j_gene: TRBJ2-7; CDR3nt: TGTGCCTGGGAAGGGACAGGGGGTCGCTACGAGCAGTACTTC; CDR3aa: CAWEGTGGRYEQYF
d_gene: NA; abundance: NA; v_gene: TRBV4-1; j_gene: TRBJ1-5; CDR3nt: TGCGCCAGCAGCCAACAGGGAGGTTTCTCTCAGCCCCAGCATTTT; CDR3aa: CASSQQGGFSQPQHF
d_gene: NA; abundance: once; v_gene: TRBV28; j_gene: TRBJ1-2; CDR3nt: TGTGCCAGCAGGATAACCTCGGACATAAACTATGGCTACACCTTC; CDR3aa: CASRITSDINYGYTF
d_gene: NA; abundance: NA; v_gene: TRBV5-1; j_gene: TRBJ1-4; CDR3nt: TGCGCCAGCAGCTTGGAACGGCCTTCCGAAAAACTGTTTTTT; CDR3aa: CASSLERPSEKLFF
d_gene: TRBD2; abundance: once; v_gene: TRBV10-1; j_gene: TRBJ2-3; CDR3nt: TGCGCCAGCAGTGAGTGGGGGGGAGGAGATACGCAGTATTTT; CDR3aa: CASSEWGGGDTQYF
d_gene: NA; abundance: NA; v_gene: TRBV4-2; j_gene: TRBJ2-2; CDR3nt: TGTGCCAGCAGCCAAGTCCTGCCTAGCGAGGTACCCGGGGAGCTGTTTTTT; CDR3aa: CASSQVLPSEVPGELFF
d_gene: TRBD2; abundance: once; v_gene: TRBV27; j_gene: TRBJ2-5; CDR3nt: TGTGCCAGCGGGCGACTAGCGCCCGAGACCCAGTACTTC; CDR3aa: CASGRLAPETQYF
d_gene: NA; abundance: NA; v_gene: TRBV7-8; j_gene: TRBJ2-7; CDR3nt: TGTGCCAGCAGCGCCACGGGGCGCTCCTACGAGCAGTACTTC; CDR3aa: CASSATGRSYEQYF
d_gene: NA; abundance: NA; v_gene: TRBV15; j_gene: TRBJ1-5; CDR3nt: TGTGCCACCAGCAGAGACAGAAATCACAATCAGCCCCAGCATTTT; CDR3aa: CATSRDRNHNQPQHF
d_gene: NA; abundance: NA; v_gene: TRBV12-5; j_gene: TRBJ2-7; CDR3nt: TGTGCTAGTGGGCCAGGGGTAGGTCGGGTCGAGCAGTACTTC; CDR3aa: CASGPGVGRVEQYF
d_gene: NA; abundance: NA; v_gene: TRBV18; j_gene: TRBJ1-3; CDR3nt: TGTGCCAGCTCACCACAGGGGACCTCTGGAAACACCATATATTTT; CDR3aa: CASSPQGTSGNTIYF
d_gene: NA; abundance: NA; v_gene: TRBV5-4; j_gene: TRBJ1-2; CDR3nt: TGTGCCAGCAGCTTGGGGGGTCACAGAGGCTACACCTTC; CDR3aa: CASSLGGHRGYTF
d_gene: NA; abundance: NA; v_gene: TRBV30; j_gene: TRBJ1-6; CDR3nt: TGTGCCTGGAGTGCAGGGAGCTCCTATAATTCACCCCTCCACTTT; CDR3aa: CAWSAGSSYNSPLHF
d_gene: NA; abundance: NA; v_gene: TRBV5-5; j_gene: TRBJ1-1; CDR3nt: TGTGCCAGCAGCCCTACCCGGCGGGGCAACACTGAAGCTTTCTTT; CDR3aa: CASSPTRRGNTEAFF
d_gene: NA; abundance: NA; v_gene: TRBV10-3; j_gene: TRBJ2-7; CDR3nt: TGTGCCATCAGTGAGAATCGCCGGGACCTCTCCTACGAGCAGTACTTC; CDR3aa: CAISENRRDLSYEQYF
d_gene: NA; abundance: NA; v_gene: TRBV27; j_gene: TRBJ2-7; CDR3nt: TGTGCCAGCAGTCCATCCTCCGGGACACAGACCTACGAGCAGTACTTC; CDR3aa: CASSPSSGTQTYEQYF
d_gene: NA; abundance: NA; v_gene: TRBV29-1; j_gene: TRBJ1-3; CDR3nt: TGCAGCGTACGCAGGGGTTCTGGAAACACCATATATTTT; CDR3aa: CSVRRGSGNTIYF